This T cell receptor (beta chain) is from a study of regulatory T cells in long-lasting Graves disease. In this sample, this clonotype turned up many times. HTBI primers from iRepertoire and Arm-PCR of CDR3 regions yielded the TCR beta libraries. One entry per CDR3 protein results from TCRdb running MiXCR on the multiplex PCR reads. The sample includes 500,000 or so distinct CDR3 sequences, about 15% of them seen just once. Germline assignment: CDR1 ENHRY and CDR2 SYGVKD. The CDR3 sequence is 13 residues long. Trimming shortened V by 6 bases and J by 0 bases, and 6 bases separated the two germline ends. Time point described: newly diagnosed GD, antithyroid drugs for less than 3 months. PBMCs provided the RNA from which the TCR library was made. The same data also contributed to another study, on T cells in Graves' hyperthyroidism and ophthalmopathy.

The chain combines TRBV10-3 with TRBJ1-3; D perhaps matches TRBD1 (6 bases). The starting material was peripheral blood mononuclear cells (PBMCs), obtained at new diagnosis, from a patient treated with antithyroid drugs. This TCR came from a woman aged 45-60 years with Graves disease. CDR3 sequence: CAIRDSSGNTIYF. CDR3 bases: TGTGCCATCAGGGACAGCTCTGGAAACACCATATATTTT.